This TCR beta chain comes out of a study of T-cell memory formation after mild COVID-19. The wider study: Clusters of TCRs were largely donor specific. Findings of the study overall: Shrinking CD4+ clones were chiefly CM and EM; CD8+ ones were chiefly EMRA.

TCRdb called the 5' RACE reads again in MiXCR, with one record for every CDR3 protein. The sample records roughly 160,000 distinct CDR3 sequences, approximately 13% being singletons. The count of this clonotype is one. Its antigen is still unknown. V lost 4 bases and J 2 bases, leaving 14 bases between the germline ends. The CDR3 sequence is 16 residues long. The germline V gene encodes CDR1 SGHVS and CDR2 FNYEAQ. J is TRBJ2-2 and V is TRBV7-6, with a tentative D call TRBD2 (6 bases). Sequences were obtained from PBMCs or a T cell subset sorted from them (not recorded which). This receptor was obtained from a young man who had mild COVID-19 (a few samples of this study predate the infection). Cell type and time point are not known. CDR3 protein: CASSSTGTDNTGELFF. CDR3 bases: TGTGCCAGCAGCTCTACGGGGACTGATAACACCGGGGAGCTGTTTTTT.